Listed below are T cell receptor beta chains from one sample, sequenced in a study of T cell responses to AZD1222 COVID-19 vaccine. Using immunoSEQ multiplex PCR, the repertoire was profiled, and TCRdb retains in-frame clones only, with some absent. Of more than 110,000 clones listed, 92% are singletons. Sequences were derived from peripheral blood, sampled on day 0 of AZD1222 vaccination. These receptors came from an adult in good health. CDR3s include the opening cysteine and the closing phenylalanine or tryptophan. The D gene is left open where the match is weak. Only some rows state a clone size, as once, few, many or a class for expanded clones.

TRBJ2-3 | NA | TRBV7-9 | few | TGTGCCAGCAGCTTACTACTTGGAGATACGCAGTATTTT | CASSLLLGDTQYF
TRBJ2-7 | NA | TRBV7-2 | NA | TGTGCCAGCAGAAGGGACGGGGGCTACGAGCAGTACTTC | CASRRDGGYEQYF
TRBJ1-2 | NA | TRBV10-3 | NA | TGTGCCATCAGTGAGTCCTCCGGGACTCCCGCTAACTATGGCTACACCTTC | CAISESSGTPANYGYTF
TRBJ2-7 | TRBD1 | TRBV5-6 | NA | TGTGCCAGCAGCTTTGGCCGGGACAGGGGCCGCTGGACTACCTACGAGCAGTACTTC | CASSFGRDRGRWTTYEQYF
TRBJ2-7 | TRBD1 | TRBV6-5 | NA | TGTGCCAGCAGTTCCGACAGGGCAACTTTTTCCTACGAGCAGTACTTC | CASSSDRATFSYEQYF
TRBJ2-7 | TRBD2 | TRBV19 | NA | TGTGCCAGTAGTTCTTTCTCCGGGAGGGCACACGAGCAGTACTTC | CASSSFSGRAHEQYF
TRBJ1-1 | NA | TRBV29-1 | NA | TGCAGCGTTACCCCCGGGGGATACGGAGGGGGCACTGAAGCTTTCTTT | CSVTPGGYGGGTEAFF
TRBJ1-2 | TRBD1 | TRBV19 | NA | TGTGCCAGTAGATGGGGACAGGGAGTAGTGGATGGCTACACCTTC | CASRWGQGVVDGYTF
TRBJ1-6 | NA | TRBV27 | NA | TGTGCCAGCAGCGACAGGAGCTCCTATAATTCACCCCTCCACTTT | CASSDRSSYNSPLHF
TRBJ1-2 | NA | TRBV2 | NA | TGTGCCAGCAGTGAAGGTCGGCAGGGGTTTGGCTACACCTTC | CASSEGRQGFGYTF
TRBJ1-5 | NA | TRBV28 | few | TGTGCCAGCAGTTTCCGTCAGCCCCAGCATTTT | CASSFRQPQHF
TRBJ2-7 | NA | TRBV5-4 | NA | TGTGCCAGCAGCTCAGGTGGCGGGATCCACGAGCAGTACTTC | CASSSGGGIHEQYF
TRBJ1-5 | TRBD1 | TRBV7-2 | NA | TGTGCCAGCAGCCGGGACAGGGGGACGCGGCAGCCCCAGCATTTT | CASSRDRGTRQPQHF
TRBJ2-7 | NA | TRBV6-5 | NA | TGTGCCAGCAGCCGGACCGCCGGCTACGAGCAGTACTTC | CASSRTAGYEQYF
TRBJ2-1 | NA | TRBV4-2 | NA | TGTGCCAGCAGCCAAGGCTTAGAGAAGGTCGACAATGAGCAGTTCTTC | CASSQGLEKVDNEQFF
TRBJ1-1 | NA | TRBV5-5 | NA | TGTGCCAGCACCCAGGGAGCCTCTGAAGCTTTCTTT | CASTQGASEAFF
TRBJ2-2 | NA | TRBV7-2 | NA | TGTGCCAGCAGCCCCCCGTACGCGAACACCGGGGAGCTGTTTTTT | CASSPPYANTGELFF
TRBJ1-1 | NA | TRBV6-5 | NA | TGTGCCAGCAGTCGGACAGCATCCGAAGCTTTCTTT | CASSRTASEAFF
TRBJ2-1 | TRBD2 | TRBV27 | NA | TGTGCCAGCACCCCAGGGACTAGCGGGATTTACAATGAGCAGTTCTTC | CASTPGTSGIYNEQFF
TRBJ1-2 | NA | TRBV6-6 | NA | TGTGCCAGCAGTTACACCTATGGCTACACCTTC | CASSYTYGYTF
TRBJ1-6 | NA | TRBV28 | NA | TGTGCCAGCAGTGCAGACAGACTTTTTCATAATTCACCCCTCCACTTT | CASSADRLFHNSPLHF
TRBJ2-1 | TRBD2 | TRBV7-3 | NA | TGTGCCAGCAGCTGGGGGACTAGCCGTTACAATGAGCAGTTCTTC | CASSWGTSRYNEQFF
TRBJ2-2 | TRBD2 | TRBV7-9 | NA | TGTGCCAGCAGCACCGGCCCGGGACTAGCGGGATCCACCGGGGAGCTGTTTTTT | CASSTGPGLAGSTGELFF
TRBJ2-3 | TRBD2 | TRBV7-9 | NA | TGTGCCAGCAGCTTAGGCACTAGCGAAAATGCAGATACGCAGTATTTT | CASSLGTSENADTQYF
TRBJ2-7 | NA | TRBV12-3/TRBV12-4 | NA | TGTGCCAGCGGGGGGCCCACGGGGGAGCAGTACTTC | CASGGPTGEQYF
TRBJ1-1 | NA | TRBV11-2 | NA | TGTGCCAGCAGCTTGCAGCCTAACACTGAAGCTTTCTTT | CASSLQPNTEAFF
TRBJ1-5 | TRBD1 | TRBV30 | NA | TGTGCCTGGAGAACGGACAGGGGACAGCCCCAGCATTTT | CAWRTDRGQPQHF
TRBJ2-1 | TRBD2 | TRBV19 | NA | TGTGCCAGTAGTTTCTTAGCGGGAGGAGACAATGAGCAGTTCTTC | CASSFLAGGDNEQFF
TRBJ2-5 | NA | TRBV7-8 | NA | TGTGCCAGCAGCTTAGCGTCGGGGCTCGAGACCCAGTACTTC | CASSLASGLETQYF
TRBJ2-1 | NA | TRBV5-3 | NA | TGTGCCAGAAGCTTGGTCCACCCGACCTACAATGAGCAGTTCTTC | CARSLVHPTYNEQFF
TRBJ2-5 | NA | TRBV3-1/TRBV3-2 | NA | TGTGCCAGCAGCCAAGGGGACTTCCTAGAGACCCAGTACTTC | CASSQGDFLETQYF
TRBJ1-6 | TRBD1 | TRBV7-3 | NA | TGTGCCAGCAGCAGGGACAGCTCTAATTCACCCCTCCACTTT | CASSRDSSNSPLHF
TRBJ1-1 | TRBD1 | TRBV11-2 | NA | TGTGCCAGCAGCTCCCCCCCGGGACAGGGGAACACTGAAGCTTTCTTT | CASSSPPGQGNTEAFF
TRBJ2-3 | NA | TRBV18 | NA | TGTGCCAGCTCATTCACAGATACGCAGTATTTT | CASSFTDTQYF
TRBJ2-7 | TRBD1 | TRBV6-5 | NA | TGTGCCAGCAGTACTGTGACAGGGGCCTCCTACGAGCAGTACTTC | CASSTVTGASYEQYF
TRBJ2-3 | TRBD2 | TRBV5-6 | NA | TGTGCCAGCAGCCAACTAGCGGGAGAGGGTACGCAGTATTTT | CASSQLAGEGTQYF
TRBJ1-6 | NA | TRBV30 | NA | TGTGCCTGGAGTGTAGTCGATTCACCCCTCCACTTT | CAWSVVDSPLHF
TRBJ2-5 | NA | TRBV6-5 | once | TGTGCCAGCAGTTACTCGCTTAGGGCCCAAGAGACCCAGTACTTC | CASSYSLRAQETQYF
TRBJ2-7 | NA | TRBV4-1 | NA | TGCGCCAGCAGCCAAGACGGCGGGCCAGGATCCCAGTACTTC | CASSQDGGPGSQYF
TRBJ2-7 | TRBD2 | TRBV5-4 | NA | TGTGCCAGCAGCCCCGGGGGACTAGCATTTCCCGAGCAGTACTTC | CASSPGGLAFPEQYF
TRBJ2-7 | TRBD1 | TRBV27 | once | TGTGCCAGCAGTTTACCCACCGGGACAGGGGTACTCGAGCAGTACTTC | CASSLPTGTGVLEQYF
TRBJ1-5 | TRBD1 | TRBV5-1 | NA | TGCGCCAGCAGCCTCGGGACAGAGGGTCAGCCCCAGCATTTT | CASSLGTEGQPQHF
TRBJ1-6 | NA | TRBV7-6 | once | TGTGCCAGCAGCTTAGATCTTATCTATAATTCACCCCTCCACTTT | CASSLDLIYNSPLHF
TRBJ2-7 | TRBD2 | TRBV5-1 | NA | TGCGCCAGCAGCCCCGGGACTAGCGGAGCTACCTACGAGCAGTACTTC | CASSPGTSGATYEQYF
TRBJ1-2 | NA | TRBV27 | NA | TGTGCCAGCAGTCCCATGGGGTATGGCTACACCTTC | CASSPMGYGYTF